This T cell receptor (beta chain) was sequenced during a study of T cells in Graves' hyperthyroidism and ophthalmopathy. The CDR3 loop spans 14 amino acids. V dropped 8 bases and J dropped 3; count of bases not matched to a gene: 6. CDR1 and CDR2 (germline): MDHEN, SYDVKM. Inclusion characteristics of ophthalmopathy patients comprised a Clinical Activity Score of at least 3, a NOSPECS grade of at least 4, and duration under 3 months. The TCR beta CDR3 regions underwent amplification using RNA transcripts as the source. A set of HTBI primers served as the primers for a first-round RT-PCR of the TCR CDR3. TCRdb reanalysed the multiplex PCR reads using MiXCR and keeps one entry per CDR3 protein. The table includes 620,000 or so distinct CDR3 sequences, about 14% detected once.

The specimen was blood. This rearrangement joins TRBV28 to TRBJ2-7, with 11 bases matching TRBD1. This clonotype originated in a woman between 45 and 60 years old with Graves' ophthalmopathy. The CDR3 sequence is CASDSGTGGYEQYF. CDR3 nucleotides: TGTGCCAGCGACTCCGGGACAGGGGGCTACGAGCAGTACTTC. The variable domain in full, completed from reference TRBV28 and TRBJ2-7, reads DVKVTQSSRYLVKRTGEKVFLECVQDMDHENMFWYRQDPGLGLRLIYFSYDVKMKEKGDIPEGYSVSREKKERFSLILESASTNQTSMYLCASDSGTGGYEQYFGPGTRLTVT.